These T cell receptor beta chains were read from a single sample in a study of cytomegalovirus exposure and HLA in healthy donors. Using immunoSEQ multiplex PCR, the repertoire was profiled, and TCRdb retains in-frame clones only, with some absent. The sample has roughly 150,000 clones, 94% seen once. What was sequenced was PBMCs. The receptors derive from a man aged 18 to 29 in good health and CMV-seropositive. CDR3s include the opening cysteine and the closing phenylalanine or tryptophan. The D gene is left open where the match is weak. Clone size is not always given. Where it is, it says once, few, many or a class for expanded clones.

J gene,V gene,clone size,D gene,CDR3 protein,CDR3 DNA
TRBJ2-2,TRBV27,.,.,CASSLSYTGELFF,TGTGCCAGCAGTTTATCCTACACCGGGGAGCTGTTTTTT
TRBJ1-3,TRBV30,once,.,CAWSSGVGNTIYF,TGTGCCTGGAGTTCAGGGGTTGGAAACACCATATATTTT
TRBJ1-5,TRBV27,.,.,CASSPVGGPQHF,TGTGCCAGCAGTCCAGTAGGCGGCCCCCAGCATTTT
TRBJ1-5,TRBV6-1,.,.,CASSDPWGVLPQHF,TGTGCCAGCAGTGACCCGTGGGGCGTTTTGCCCCAGCATTTT
TRBJ1-1,TRBV27,.,.,CASSSLQGGGTEAFF,TGTGCCAGCAGTTCTCTTCAGGGTGGCGGCACTGAAGCTTTCTTT
TRBJ2-1,TRBV5-6,few,TRBD1,CASRQGIGEQFF,TGTGCCAGTAGACAGGGAATCGGTGAGCAGTTCTTC
TRBJ1-2,TRBV4-2,.,.,CASSPTGEYGYTF,TGTGCCAGCAGCCCAACGGGAGAATATGGCTACACCTTC
TRBJ2-7,TRBV28,.,TRBD1,CASSLKTGIGFGYEQYF,TGTGCCAGCAGTTTGAAGACAGGGATAGGTTTTGGCTACGAGCAGTACTTC
TRBJ2-1,TRBV6-6,.,.,CASRLARGSYNEQFF,TGTGCCAGCAGACTTGCGAGAGGTTCCTACAATGAGCAGTTCTTC
TRBJ1-2,TRBV29-1,.,TRBD1,CSVEVPGQANYGYTF,TGCAGCGTTGAAGTTCCGGGACAGGCTAACTATGGCTACACCTTC
TRBJ2-7,TRBV6-1,.,.,CASSDFRVHEQYF,TGTGCCAGCAGTGATTTTCGGGTCCACGAGCAGTACTTC
TRBJ2-7,TRBV5-1,.,TRBD2,CASSLEPSGRIGEQYF,TGCGCCAGCAGCTTGGAACCGAGCGGGAGGATTGGGGAGCAGTACTTC
TRBJ2-1,TRBV5-1,.,TRBD2,CASSPGLAGVVLGDNEQFF,TGCGCCAGCAGCCCGGGACTAGCGGGAGTTGTCCTGGGGGACAATGAGCAGTTCTTC
TRBJ2-2,TRBV29-1,.,.,CSVTGSTGELFF,TGCAGCGTTACAGGGTCCACCGGGGAGCTGTTTTTT
TRBJ2-1,TRBV18,.,TRBD1,CASSRDRGFDGEQFF,TGTGCCAGCTCCCGGGACAGGGGGTTCGATGGTGAGCAGTTCTTC
TRBJ2-5,TRBV5-1,.,.,CASSLGGEETQYF,TGCGCCAGCAGCTTGGGGGGAGAAGAGACCCAGTACTTC
TRBJ2-5,TRBV5-6,.,TRBD1,CASSLSPGGWETQYF,TGTGCCAGCAGTTTGTCCCCAGGGGGCTGGGAGACCCAGTACTTC
TRBJ2-2,TRBV7-6,.,TRBD2,CASSLAGRDTGELFF,TGTGCCAGCAGCTTAGCCGGGAGGGACACCGGGGAGCTGTTTTTT
TRBJ2-5,TRBV6-5,.,.,CASGPDRWETQYF,TGTGCCAGCGGGCCTGACAGATGGGAGACCCAGTACTTC
TRBJ2-1,TRBV6-5,.,TRBD2,CASTLSFSGSGEQFF,TGTGCCAGCACCCTATCTTTTAGCGGGAGCGGTGAGCAGTTCTTC
TRBJ1-1,TRBV5-1,.,TRBD1,CASKGNYRGANTEAFF,TGCGCCAGCAAGGGGAACTACAGGGGAGCGAACACTGAAGCTTTCTTT
TRBJ1-4,TRBV5-1,few,TRBD1,CASSSGQGEEKLFF,TGCGCCAGCAGCTCGGGACAGGGTGAGGAAAAACTGTTTTTT
TRBJ2-4,TRBV5-5,.,.,CASSLFRGLAKNIQYF,TGTGCCAGCAGCTTGTTCAGGGGTCTAGCCAAAAACATTCAGTACTTC
TRBJ2-3,TRBV5-1,.,.,CASTTGSSTDTQYF,TGCGCCAGCACTACGGGATCCAGCACAGATACGCAGTATTTT
TRBJ2-1,TRBV2,.,TRBD1,CASRTDRGPNNEQFF,TGTGCCAGCAGAACTGACAGGGGGCCAAACAATGAGCAGTTCTTC
TRBJ2-5,TRBV5-1,.,.,CASSQQGTVQETQYF,TGCGCCAGCAGCCAGCAGGGGACGGTCCAAGAGACCCAGTACTTC
TRBJ2-1,TRBV7-2,.,TRBD2,CASSLTSGFDEQFF,TGTGCCAGCAGCTTAACTAGCGGGTTCGATGAGCAGTTCTTC
TRBJ2-3,TRBV5-1,.,.,CASSLAVGGGDTQYF,TGCGCCAGCAGCTTGGCCGTGGGAGGTGGAGATACGCAGTATTTT
TRBJ2-5,TRBV27,.,.,CASSPMGAGETQYF,TGTGCCAGCAGTCCTATGGGGGCTGGAGAGACCCAGTACTTC
TRBJ2-7,TRBV7-2,.,TRBD2,CASTAGTYEQYF,TGTGCCAGCACAGCGGGAACCTACGAGCAGTACTTC
TRBJ2-7,TRBV5-1,.,TRBD2,CASSLSTSGSSYEQYF,TGCGCCAGCAGCTTGTCGACTAGCGGGAGCTCCTACGAGCAGTACTTC
TRBJ1-1,TRBV19,.,.,CASRSQATPFTEAFF,TGTGCCAGTAGGTCGCAGGCGACCCCGTTCACTGAAGCTTTCTTT
TRBJ2-7,TRBV19,.,.,CASSIAAPATWSSYEQYF,TGTGCCAGTAGCATAGCCGCCCCCGCTACCTGGAGCTCCTACGAGCAGTACTTC
TRBJ1-5,TRBV4-1,.,.,CASSHDLHGQPQHF,TGCGCCAGCAGCCACGACCTACACGGGCAGCCCCAGCATTTT
TRBJ1-5,TRBV6-1,.,.,CASTESTGNQPQHF,TGTGCCAGCACCGAGAGTACGGGGAATCAGCCCCAGCATTTT
TRBJ1-2,TRBV27,.,.,CASHSVHDPRPYGYTF,TGTGCCAGCCATTCCGTTCACGACCCCAGGCCCTATGGCTACACCTTC
TRBJ1-1,TRBV2,.,.,CASSPYTEAFF,TGTGCAAGCAGTCCTTACACTGAAGCTTTCTTT
TRBJ2-5,TRBV10-3,.,.,CAISSYQETQYF,TGTGCCATCAGTAGCTACCAAGAGACCCAGTACTTC
TRBJ2-5,TRBV7-2,.,TRBD2,CASSPSRLAEAQYF,TGTGCCAGCAGCCCTTCACGACTAGCGGAGGCCCAGTACTTC
TRBJ1-2,TRBV7-2,.,.,CASSFSTNYGYTF,TGTGCCAGCAGCTTCAGTACTAACTATGGCTACACCTTC
TRBJ1-3,TRBV28,.,TRBD1,CASIDRGSGNTIYF,TGTGCCAGTATAGACAGGGGCTCTGGAAACACCATATATTTT
TRBJ2-3,TRBV5-4,once,TRBD1,CASSSLTGRDTQYF,TGTGCCAGCAGCTCCCTGACAGGGCGTGATACGCAGTATTTT
TRBJ2-1,TRBV5-1,.,TRBD1,CASTKNRGKGANEQFF,TGCGCCAGCACTAAAAACAGGGGTAAAGGGGCCAATGAGCAGTTCTTC
TRBJ2-7,TRBV7-6,.,TRBD2,CASSPGTSGYEQYF,TGTGCCAGCAGCCCGGGGACTAGCGGCTACGAGCAGTACTTC
TRBJ1-4,TRBV2,.,TRBD1,CASSPDRGFEKLFF,TGTGCCAGCAGTCCTGACAGGGGTTTTGAAAAACTGTTTTTT
TRBJ2-2,TRBV13,.,.,CASRSTGTPAWELFF,TGTGCCAGCAGATCTACCGGGACTCCGGCCTGGGAGCTGTTTTTT
TRBJ2-2,TRBV9,.,.,CASSVPPSTGELFF,TGTGCCAGCAGCGTCCCCCCCAGCACCGGGGAGCTGTTTTTT
TRBJ1-4,TRBV7-9,.,TRBD1,CASSLDRGTNEKLFF,TGTGCCAGCAGCTTAGACAGGGGAACTAATGAAAAACTGTTTTTT